Listed below are T cell receptor beta chains from one sample, sequenced in a study of early T cells in non-severe SARS-CoV-2 infection. TCRdb fed the 5' RACE reads into MiXCR, producing one record per CDR3 protein. This table has some 57,000 distinct CDR3 sequences, 10% to 15% appearing once. The specimen sequenced was whole blood. Receptors were obtained from an adult who was a healthcare worker with PCR-confirmed SARS-CoV-2 infection or an uninfected control (not recorded which). CDR3s include the opening cysteine and the closing phenylalanine or tryptophan. The D gene is left open where the match is weak. Expanded clones are given a class, and other clones once, few, many or no size at all.

abundance: many
len: 13
d_gene: -
j_gene: TRBJ2-2
v_gene: TRBV7-9
CDR3nt: TGTGCCAGCAGCCCATATAACACCGGGGAGCTGTTTTTT
CDR3aa: CASSPYNTGELFF

abundance: many
len: 13
d_gene: -
j_gene: TRBJ2-3
v_gene: TRBV7-9
CDR3nt: TGTGCCAGCAGCTCCATGTGGGAAGATACGCAGTATTTT
CDR3aa: CASSSMWEDTQYF

abundance: -
len: 15
d_gene: TRBD2
j_gene: TRBJ2-2
v_gene: TRBV20-1
CDR3nt: TGCAGTGCTCGACTAGCGGGAGTGAACACCGGGGAGCTGTTTTTT
CDR3aa: CSARLAGVNTGELFF

abundance: many
len: 15
d_gene: -
j_gene: TRBJ1-3
v_gene: TRBV13
CDR3nt: TGTGCCAGCAGCTTGACCGTTACCTCTGGAAACACCATATATTTT
CDR3aa: CASSLTVTSGNTIYF

abundance: few
len: 16
d_gene: TRBD1
j_gene: TRBJ1-4
v_gene: TRBV28
CDR3nt: TGTGCCAGCAGTTTGAACAGGGGTGGAACTAATGAAAAACTGTTTTTT
CDR3aa: CASSLNRGGTNEKLFF

abundance: -
len: 16
d_gene: -
j_gene: TRBJ2-3
v_gene: TRBV6-2/TRBV6-3
CDR3nt: TGTGCCAGCAGTTACTCGATCAACATGGGGGCAGATACGCAGTATTTT
CDR3aa: CASSYSINMGADTQYF

abundance: -
len: 14
d_gene: -
j_gene: TRBJ2-5
v_gene: TRBV11-2
CDR3nt: TGTGCCAGCAGCTTATTTTCCAGGGAAGAGACCCAGTACTTC
CDR3aa: CASSLFSREETQYF

abundance: many
len: 15
d_gene: TRBD1
j_gene: TRBJ2-7
v_gene: TRBV20-1
CDR3nt: TGCAGTGCTAGGGCCCCCGACAGGGCCTTTTACGAGCAGTACTTC
CDR3aa: CSARAPDRAFYEQYF

abundance: many
len: 15
d_gene: -
j_gene: TRBJ2-1
v_gene: TRBV4-1
CDR3nt: TGCGCCAGCAGCCAAGAGGGGATACCCTACAATGAGCAGTTCTTC
CDR3aa: CASSQEGIPYNEQFF

abundance: -
len: 12
d_gene: -
j_gene: TRBJ2-5
v_gene: TRBV29-1
CDR3nt: TGCAGCGTTCTCGACCGGCAAGAGACCCAGTACTTC
CDR3aa: CSVLDRQETQYF

abundance: many
len: 13
d_gene: -
j_gene: TRBJ1-2
v_gene: TRBV3-1
CDR3nt: TGTGCCAGCAGTCTTCAGAAATTGTATGGCTACACCTTC
CDR3aa: CASSLQKLYGYTF